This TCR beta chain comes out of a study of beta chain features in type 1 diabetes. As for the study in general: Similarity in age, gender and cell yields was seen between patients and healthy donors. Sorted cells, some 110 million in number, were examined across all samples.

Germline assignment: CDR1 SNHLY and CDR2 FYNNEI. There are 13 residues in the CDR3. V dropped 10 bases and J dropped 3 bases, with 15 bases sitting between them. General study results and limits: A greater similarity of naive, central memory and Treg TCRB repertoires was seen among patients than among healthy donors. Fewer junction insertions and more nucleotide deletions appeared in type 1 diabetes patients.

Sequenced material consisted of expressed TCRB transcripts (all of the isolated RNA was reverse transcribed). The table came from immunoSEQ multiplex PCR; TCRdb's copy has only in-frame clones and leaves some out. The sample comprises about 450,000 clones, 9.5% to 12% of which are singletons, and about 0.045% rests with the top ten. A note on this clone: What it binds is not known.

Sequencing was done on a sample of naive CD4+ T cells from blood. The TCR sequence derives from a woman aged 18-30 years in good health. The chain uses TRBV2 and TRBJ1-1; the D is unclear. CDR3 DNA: TGTGCCACCGCTGAGGGCCGGGACACTGAAGCTTTCTTT. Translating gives CATAEGRDTEAFF.